This paragraph covers one TCR beta chain sequence. The sample contains more than one DNA sequence encoding this CDR3. Original analysis: Quantification of nucleated cells was approximated via reference gene primer amplification. Assay: immunoSEQ multiplex PCR; the TCRdb copy retains only in-frame clones and omits some. Clonal size and the V and J genes are those of that table, whereas D and trimming came from the DNA. The sample includes 250,000 to 350,000 clones, roughly 91% seen only once; the top ten take more than 0.75%. These data belong to a study of blood T cell repertoires in COVID-19. Study-level information: T cells, B-cell-depleted T cells, or PBMCs provided the cDNA or gDNA that served as material.

Germline lookup yields CDR1 SQVTM and CDR2 ANQGSEA. Trimming cost V 4 bases and J 3 bases, with 10 bases left between them. The CDR3 loop spans 12 amino acids. The source material was peripheral blood. The chain employs TRBV29-1 and TRBJ2-7; D is possibly TRBD1 (6 bases). The origin of this receptor is a man under 40 with acute or convalescent COVID-19. Here the CDR3 reads CSVATGYYEQYF. CDR3 nucleotides: TGCAGCGTTGCAACAGGGTACTACGAGCAGTACTTC.